This TCR beta chain was identified in a study of blood T cell repertoires in COVID-19. Study information: Samples representing acute and convalescent COVID-19 were sourced from the United States, Italy and Spain. T cells, B-cell-depleted T cells, or PBMCs provided the cDNA or gDNA that served as material.

The CDR3 loop spans 17 amino acids. V shed 1 base and J shed 4 bases, with 19 bases lying between them. The germline gives CDR1 SGHAT, CDR2 FQNNGV. In the original processing: Amplified reference gene primers provided the basis for estimating nucleated cell counts. Clones were sequenced by immunoSEQ multiplex PCR, and TCRdb holds only the in-frame ones, with some missing. V and J calls and clone size are as listed in that table; D and trimming were resolved from the DNA. The sample lists roughly 290,000 clones, 75% to 90% seen once, with approximately 2.2% in the top ten. The TCR comes from a woman aged 25 to 39 who had recovered from COVID-19. The rearrangement uses TRBV11-2 and TRBJ1-2; D unclear. The specimen was peripheral blood. CDR3 coding DNA: TGTGCCAGCAGCTTAGCGGGTTGGGAGGGTACGGGCTATGGCTACACCTTC. The encoded protein is CASSLAGWEGTGYGYTF. The full variable domain, completed using reference TRBV11-2 and TRBJ1-2, is EAGVAQSPRYKIIEKRQSVAFWCNPISGHATLYWYQQILGQGPKLLIQFQNNGVVDDSQLPKDRFSAERLKGVDSTLKIQPAKLEDSAVYLCASSLAGWEGTGYGYTFGSGTRLTVV.